This TCR beta chain was profiled in a study of human T cells and chemical hapten exposure. Study context: Slight differences in pooled library volume were the main source of varying TCR yields across samples. Study observations and caveats: Patch test score showed a positive correlation with PT1 expanded TCR counts. Expanded TCRs clustered into significantly more large CDR3 similarity groups than controls, the analysis revealed.

V lost 6 bases to trimming and J lost 10 bases; unmatched junction nucleotides: 15. CDR3 length: 16 amino acids. Germline values: CDR1 MDHEN, CDR2 SYDVKM. This clonotype was counted only a few times. Its antigen is undetermined. Indicated time point: patch test 1, 2 weeks after DPC sensitization. Treatment given: therapeutic diphenylcyclopropenone sensitization with weekly scalp DPC. TCRdb used MiXCR to reprocess the RACE reads, holding one entry per CDR3 protein. The sample consists of 75,000 to 95,000 distinct CDR3 sequences, around 11% of them appearing once. Sequencing was performed on whole blood, taken in connection with sensitization to the hapten diphenylcyclopropenone (DPC). This sequence originates from an older woman with alopecia areata. Some clones in this sample may be carry-over from other donors' samples. This chain joins TRBV28 and TRBJ1-6, with 7 bases identical to TRBD1. In DNA form, the CDR3 reads TGTGCCAGCAGCCCTTACAACAGGGGACCTTACTCACCCCTCCACTTT. It codes for CASSPYNRGPYSPLHF.